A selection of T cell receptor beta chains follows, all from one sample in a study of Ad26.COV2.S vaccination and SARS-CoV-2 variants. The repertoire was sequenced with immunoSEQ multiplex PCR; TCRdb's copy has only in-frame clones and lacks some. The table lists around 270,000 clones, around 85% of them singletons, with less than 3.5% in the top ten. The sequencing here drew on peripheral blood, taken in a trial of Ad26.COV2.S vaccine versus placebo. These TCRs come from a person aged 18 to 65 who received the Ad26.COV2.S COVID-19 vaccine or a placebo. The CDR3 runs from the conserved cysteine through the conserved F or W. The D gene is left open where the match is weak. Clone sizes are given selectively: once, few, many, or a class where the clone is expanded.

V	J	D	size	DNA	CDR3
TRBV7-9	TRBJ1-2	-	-	TGTGCCAGCAGCTTGGCAGACCGAAACTATGGCTACACCTTC	CASSLADRNYGYTF
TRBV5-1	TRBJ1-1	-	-	TGCGCCAGCAGCTTGGGCGGGGCCACTGAAGCTTTCTTT	CASSLGGATEAFF
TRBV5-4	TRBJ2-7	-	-	TGTGCCAGCAGCTCGGGTCAGAGACACGGCTACGAGCAGTACTTC	CASSSGQRHGYEQYF
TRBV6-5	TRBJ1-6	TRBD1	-	TGTGCCAGCAGTAGCCCGGGACAGGGAGCTTCACCCCTCCACTTT	CASSSPGQGASPLHF
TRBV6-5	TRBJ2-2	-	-	TGTGCCAGCAGTTACTCCCCCCGGGAGCTGTTTTTT	CASSYSPRELFF
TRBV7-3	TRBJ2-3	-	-	TGTGCCAGCAGCTTAAGGCAAAGCGGTGAGGGCACAGATACGCAGTATTTT	CASSLRQSGEGTDTQYF
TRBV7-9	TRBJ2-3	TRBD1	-	TGTGCCAGCAGCTGGGGGACAGGGGGCACAGATACGCAGTATTTT	CASSWGTGGTDTQYF
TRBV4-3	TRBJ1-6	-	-	TGCGCCAGCAGCCAGACACCCGGGACTGCCGATAATTCACCCCTCCACTTT	CASSQTPGTADNSPLHF
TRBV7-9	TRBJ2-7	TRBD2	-	TGTGCCAGCAGCGTGGGGACTAGCGGGGGAGACGAGCAGTACTTC	CASSVGTSGGDEQYF
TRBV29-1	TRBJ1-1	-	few	TGCAGCGTTGAATGGGCGAGCGTTGAAGCTTTCTTT	CSVEWASVEAFF
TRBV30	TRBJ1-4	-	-	TGTGCCTGGAGCCAGGGTGGGGAAAAACTGTTTTTT	CAWSQGGEKLFF
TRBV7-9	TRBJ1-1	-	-	TGTGCCAGCATCTCCGGTGGGGACGTGGCAGCTTTCTTT	CASISGGDVAAFF
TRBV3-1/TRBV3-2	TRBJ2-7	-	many	TGTGCCAGCAGCCAAGACTACGAGCAGTACTTC	CASSQDYEQYF
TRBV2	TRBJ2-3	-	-	TGTGCCAGCAGTGAAAATCCTAGGTCAGCGAGGTATTTT	CASSENPRSARYF
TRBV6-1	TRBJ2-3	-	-	TGTGCCAGCAGTGAATCTATTAGTATGACAGATACGCAGTATTTT	CASSESISMTDTQYF
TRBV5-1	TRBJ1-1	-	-	TGCGCCAGCAGCTTGGATTCCGGGGGGAACACTGAAGCTTTCTTT	CASSLDSGGNTEAFF
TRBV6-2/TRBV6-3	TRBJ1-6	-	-	TGTGCCAGCAGTCCCAGGGGAAGGCAACACTTT	CASSPRGRQHF
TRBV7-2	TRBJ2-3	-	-	TGTGCCAGCAGCACCAGAATGTCCACAGATACGCAGTATTTT	CASSTRMSTDTQYF
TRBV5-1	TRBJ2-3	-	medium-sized	TGCGCCAGCAGATTGAGGGGGACCACAGATACGCAGTATTTT	CASRLRGTTDTQYF
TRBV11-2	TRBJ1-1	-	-	TGTGCCAGCAGCTTGGGACTTAACACTGAAGCTTTCTTT	CASSLGLNTEAFF
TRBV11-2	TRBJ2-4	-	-	TGTGCCAGCAGCCAAACAACAGGGGCCAAAAACATTCAGTACTTC	CASSQTTGAKNIQYF
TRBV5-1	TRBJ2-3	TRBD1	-	TGCGCCAGCAGCGACGGACAGGGCTCCTCTGATACGCAGTATTTT	CASSDGQGSSDTQYF
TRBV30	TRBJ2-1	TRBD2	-	TGTGCCTGGAGTGTAGGGCGGACTAGCGGGAGTAGAAATGAGCAGTTCTTC	CAWSVGRTSGSRNEQFF
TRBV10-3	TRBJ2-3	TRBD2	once	TGTGCCATCAGTGAAGCGGGACCTGGGGATACGCAGTATTTT	CAISEAGPGDTQYF
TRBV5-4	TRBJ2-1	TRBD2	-	TGTGCCAGCAGCTCGAGCGGGAGGGAAGGCCTTGAGCAGTTCTTC	CASSSSGREGLEQFF
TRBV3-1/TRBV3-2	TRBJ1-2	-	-	TGTGCCAGCAGCCAAGGTGGAGTCGCGTATGGCTACACCTTC	CASSQGGVAYGYTF
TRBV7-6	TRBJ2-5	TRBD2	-	TGTGCCAGCAGCGTGGGTAGCGGGGGCAGGGAGACCCAGTACTTC	CASSVGSGGRETQYF
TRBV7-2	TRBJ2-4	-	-	TGTGCCAGCAGCTTAGTAGAGGGTTTGGACATTCAGTACTTC	CASSLVEGLDIQYF
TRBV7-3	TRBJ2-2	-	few	TGTGCCAGCACCCTGAGGGCCTTCACCGGGGAGCTGTTTTTT	CASTLRAFTGELFF
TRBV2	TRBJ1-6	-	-	TGTGCCAGCAGTTTAGGCCCCTCCTCGGGGTCACCCCTCCACTTT	CASSLGPSSGSPLHF
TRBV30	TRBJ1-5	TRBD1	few	TGTGCCTGCGACAGGGGGATCAATCAGCCCCAGCATTTT	CACDRGINQPQHF
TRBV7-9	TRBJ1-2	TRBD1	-	TGTGCCAGCAGCTTCTTACAGGGGAGCTATGGCTACACCTTC	CASSFLQGSYGYTF
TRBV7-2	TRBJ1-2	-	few	TGTGCCAGCAGCTCACAGCCAAACCCGGGACTCCTCTATGGCTACACCTTC	CASSSQPNPGLLYGYTF
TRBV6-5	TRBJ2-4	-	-	TGTGCCAGCAGTTACCAACGGGCCGCCCCGCAGTACTTC	CASSYQRAAPQYF
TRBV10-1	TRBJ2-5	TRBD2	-	TGCGCCAGCACTGGGGGGGGAAAAGAGACCCAGTACTTC	CASTGGGKETQYF
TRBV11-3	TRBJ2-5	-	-	TGTGCCAGCAGCTTAGACGGATCGGAAGAGACCCAGTACTTC	CASSLDGSEETQYF
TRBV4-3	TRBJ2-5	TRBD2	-	TGCGCCAGCAGCCAAGATCCGGCTAGCGGGAGCCGGGGGAGCCAGTACTTC	CASSQDPASGSRGSQYF
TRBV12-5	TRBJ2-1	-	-	TGTGCTAGTGGTTTGGTACTTAAATTTACAGAAGGTTGGGGTGAGCAGTTCTTC	CASGLVLKFTEGWGEQFF
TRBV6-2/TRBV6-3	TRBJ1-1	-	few	TGTGCCAGCAGTTGGACAGAGAACACTGAAGCTTTCTTT	CASSWTENTEAFF
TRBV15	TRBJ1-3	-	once	TGTGCCACCAGCGAAGGACCTCAGGGGCTGAGTGGAAACACCATATATTTT	CATSEGPQGLSGNTIYF
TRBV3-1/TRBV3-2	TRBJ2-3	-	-	TGTGCCAGCAGCCTCCTGCGAGATACGCAGTATTTT	CASSLLRDTQYF
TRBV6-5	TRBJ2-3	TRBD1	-	TGTGCCAGCAGAAGGGGACAGGGCGACACAGATACGCAGTATTTT	CASRRGQGDTDTQYF
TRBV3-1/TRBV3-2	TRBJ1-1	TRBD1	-	TGTGCCAGCAGCCTCGTTCCGACACAGGGGTTGGACACTGAAGCTTTCTTT	CASSLVPTQGLDTEAFF
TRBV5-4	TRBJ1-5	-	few	TGTGCCAGCAGCTTGTCTCCAGCGGGGCAGCCCCAGCATTTT	CASSLSPAGQPQHF
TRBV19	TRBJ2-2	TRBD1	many	TGTGCCAGTAGTATTGACAGGGCAGGCGGGGAGCTGTTTTTT	CASSIDRAGGELFF
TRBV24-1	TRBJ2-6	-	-	TGTGCCACCAGGGGATCTGGGGCCAACGTCCTGACTTTC	CATRGSGANVLTF
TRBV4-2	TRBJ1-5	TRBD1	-	TGTGCCAGCAGCCGCGGGACAGGTCAGCCCCAGCATTTT	CASSRGTGQPQHF
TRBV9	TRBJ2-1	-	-	TGTGCCAGCAGCGTAGTCCCAGTAACCTACAATGAGCAGTTCTTC	CASSVVPVTYNEQFF
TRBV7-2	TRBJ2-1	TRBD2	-	TGTGCCAGCAGCTCTCCGAAAATGACTAGCGGTTACAATGAGCAGTTCTTC	CASSSPKMTSGYNEQFF
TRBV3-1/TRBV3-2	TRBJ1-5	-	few	TGTGCCAGCAGCCAAATGTGGGGTAGCAATCAGCCCCAGCATTTT	CASSQMWGSNQPQHF
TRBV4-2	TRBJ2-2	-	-	TGTGCCAGCAGCCGAAACACCGGGGAGCTGTTTTTT	CASSRNTGELFF
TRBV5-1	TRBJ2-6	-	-	TGCGCCAGCAGCTCAACTACTGTCTCTGGGGCCAACGTCCTGACTTTC	CASSSTTVSGANVLTF
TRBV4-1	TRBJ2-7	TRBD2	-	TGCGCCAGCAGCCGTCGCGGGAGACTTGAATACGAGCAGTACTTC	CASSRRGRLEYEQYF
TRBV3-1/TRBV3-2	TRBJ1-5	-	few	TGTGCCAGCAGCCAAGCCACGGGGCAGCCCCAGCATTTT	CASSQATGQPQHF
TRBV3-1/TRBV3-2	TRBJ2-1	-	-	TGTGCCAGCAGACCAAGGTCGGCGGAAAGGACCGCGAATGAGCAGTTCTTC	CASRPRSAERTANEQFF
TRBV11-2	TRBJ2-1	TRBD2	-	TGTGCCAGCAGCGCACTAGCGGGAGTGTACAATGAGCAGTTCTTC	CASSALAGVYNEQFF
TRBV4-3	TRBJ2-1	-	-	TGCGCCAGCAGTCGAGAGAGAGAGATCAACAATGAGCAGTTCTTC	CASSREREINNEQFF
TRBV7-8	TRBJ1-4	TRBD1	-	TGTGCCAGCAGCTTAGATTCCCCAGGGGGACCAGATGAAAAACTGTTTTTT	CASSLDSPGGPDEKLFF
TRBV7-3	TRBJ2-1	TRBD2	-	TGTGCCAGCAGCAAGCTAGCGGGAGCTTACAATGAGCAGTTCTTC	CASSKLAGAYNEQFF
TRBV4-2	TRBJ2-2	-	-	TGTGCCAGCAGCCAAGAACAAATAACAACAAACACCGGGGAGCTGTTTTTT	CASSQEQITTNTGELFF